The T cell receptor beta chain under discussion was sequenced for a study of blood T cell repertoires in COVID-19. CDR1 is PRHDT, CDR2 FYEKMQ, per germline (reference sequence). This CDR3 has 15 residues. Losses at the gene ends were 6 bases for V and 0 bases for J; bases not matched to a gene: 3. The Seattle patients, enrolled during active infection, were followed longitudinally. Original processing notes: The authors estimated nucleated cell counts from reference gene primer amplification. Profiling relied on immunoSEQ multiplex PCR, and the TCRdb table lists in-frame clones only, not all of them. V and J calls and clone size are as listed in that table; D and trimming were resolved from the DNA. The table includes fewer than 250,000 clones, 92% detected once.

The V and J genes are TRBV13 and TRBJ2-3; 10 bases match TRBD2. The sequencing sample was made of peripheral blood. This clonotype originated in a man younger than 40 with COVID-19, enrolled during active disease. For the CDR3, the DNA is TGTGCCAGCAGACGACTAGCGGGTAGCACAGATACGCAGTATTTT. Translation gives CASRRLAGSTDTQYF.